Following are 19 T cell receptor beta chains from one sample sequenced in a study of vaccination and CD4 T cells after COVID-19. The antigens for these receptors are not known. The treatment: roughly ten-day PBMC culture with coronavirus spike peptide pools or control peptides (ViraFEST assay). Cultured CD4+ T-cell DNA underwent Oncomine TCR Beta short-read sequencing. TCRdb recomputed calls from the PCR reads with MiXCR, one row per CDR3 protein. The sample yields about 21,000 distinct CDR3 sequences, around 60% seen once. Sequencing was done on a sample of CD4+ T cells from blood, cultured in vitro. These receptors came from a human donor who had recovered from COVID-19.

The V gene is TRBV20-1, the J gene TRBJ2-3; possibly TRBD2 for D (5 bases). The CDR3 covers 15 residues. Trimming removed 1 base at V and 0 bases at J, with 11 bases between. Germline V gene data show CDR1 as DFQATT and CDR2 as SNEGSKA (reference sequence). The CDR3 bases are TGCAGTGCTAGAGGCGAGCGGAGTAGCACAGATACGCAGTATTTT. Protein: CSARGERSSTDTQYF.

The CDR3 loop reads CATSDSTRAETQYF. The DNA for the CDR3 is TGTGCCACCAGTGATTCCACACGGGCGGAGACCCAGTACTTC. The chain carries TRBV24-1 and TRBJ2-5, with D unclear. In germline, CDR1 is KGHDR, CDR2 SFDVKD. The CDR3 sequence is 14 residues long. The ends were cut back, 2 bases at V and 5 bases at J, with 11 bases in the middle.

The chain is built from TRBV7-9 and TRBJ2-1, with 10 positions matching TRBD2. The CDR3 is made up of 14 amino acids. V dropped 6 bases and J dropped 2; count of bases not matched to a gene: 1. CDR1 SEHNR and CDR2 FQNEAQ come from the germline V gene (reference sequence). CDR3 nucleotides: TGTGCCAGCAGTCTAGCGGGAGCCTACAATGAGCAGTTCTTC. It yields the protein CASSLAGAYNEQFF.

The chain recombines TRBV20-1 with TRBJ2-3; D uncertain. This CDR3 region has 15 residues. Trimming pared 0 bases from V and 1 base from J, leaving 11 bases between. Germline V gives CDR1 DFQATT, CDR2 SNEGSKA (reference sequence). Here the CDR3 reads CSARETDVGTDTQYF. DNA of the CDR3: TGCAGTGCTAGAGAAACTGACGTGGGCACAGATACGCAGTATTTT.

The genes are TRBV2 and TRBJ2-6; unclear D gene. Germline V gene data show CDR1 as SNHLY and CDR2 as FYNNEI. V lost 3 bases and J lost 2, with 17 bases in between. There are 18 residues in the CDR3. CDR3 residues: CASSEVGSHFPGANVLTF. The CDR3 DNA reads as TGTGCCAGCAGTGAGGTGGGCAGCCATTTCCCTGGGGCCAACGTCCTGACTTTC.

The J gene is TRBJ2-1, the V gene TRBV19, with TRBD2 matching 7 bases. Per germline, CDR1 LNHDA and CDR2 SQIVND (reference sequence). This CDR3 has 13 residues. V was pared by 9 bases and J by 8 bases, with 10 bases of the junction left unmatched. CDR3 nucleotides: TGTGCCAGCTTGGGACTAATGGTTGATGAGCAGTTCTTC. Translation gives CASLGLMVDEQFF.

The chain joins TRBV5-1 to TRBJ2-5, with D unclear. The CDR3 runs 14 residues. V gave up 4 bases and J gave up 2 bases, with 12 bases separating them. CDR1 and CDR2 (germline): SGHRS, YFSETQ. CDR3 sequence (DNA): TGCGCCAGCAGCAACTATTATCAGCAAGAGACCCAGTACTTC. Translated: CASSNYYQQETQYF.

The chain couples TRBV12-3 or TRBV12-4 to TRBJ2-7, with 7 bases lining up with TRBD1. The CDR3 sequence is 16 residues long. Trimming removed 1 base from V and 4 bases from J; junction bases left unmatched: 10. The CDR3 region has the DNA TGTGCCAGCAGTTTAGACGGCAGGGGGAAAACATACGAGCAGTACTTC. Translating gives CASSLDGRGKTYEQYF.

The chain couples TRBV20-1 to TRBJ2-7; D gene uncertain. The CDR3 consists of 13 residues. The ends were cut back, 5 bases at V and 7 bases at J, with 18 bases in the middle. Germline loops: CDR1 DFQATT, CDR2 SNEGSKA (reference sequence). The CDR3 spells CSAGTFAQPEQYF. CDR3 DNA sequence: TGCAGTGCTGGTACCTTTGCCCAACCTGAGCAGTACTTC.

The V and J genes are TRBV12-3 or TRBV12-4 and TRBJ1-2, with D unclear. The CDR3 extends over 14 amino acids. The V and J ends lost 3 bases and 7 bases respectively, with 15 bases between them. CDR3 in DNA: TGTGCCAGCAGTTTTAGTAGGGTGGTTTCTGGCTACACCTTC. It is translated as CASSFSRVVSGYTF.

The J gene is TRBJ2-1, the V gene TRBV7-9; 10 bases map to TRBD2. The junction had 7 bases not matched to a gene; V was cut back by 5 bases and J by 0 bases. Germline-derived CDR1 and CDR2 are SEHNR and FQNEAQ (reference sequence). The CDR3 totals 17 residues. The CDR3 nucleotides are TGTGCCAGCAGCCCTATCACTAGCGGGGTCTCCTACAATGAGCAGTTCTTC. As protein: CASSPITSGVSYNEQFF.

This chain uses TRBV10-3 with TRBJ1-3; D is ambiguous. The CDR3 has 15 residues. V was shortened by 0 bases and J by 0 bases, with 6 bases between the two germline ends. Germline assignment: CDR1 ENHRY and CDR2 SYGVKD. The CDR3: CAISESVNSGNTIYF. The CDR3 DNA sequence: TGTGCCATCAGTGAGTCAGTAAACTCTGGAAACACCATATATTTT.

This chain joins TRBV11-3 and TRBJ1-1, with a tentative D call TRBD1 (6 bases). V was shortened by 5 bases and J by 5 bases, with 12 bases between the two germline ends. This CDR3 has 13 residues. Germline CDR1 SGHNT, CDR2 YENEEA. The CDR3 sequence is CASSRGLGTEAFF. The CDR3, as DNA: TGTGCCAGCAGCCGGGGGCTGGGAACTGAAGCTTTCTTT.

The gene calls are TRBV7-6 and TRBJ2-3, with 8 bases matching TRBD2. CDR3 length equals 15 residues. Germline assignment: CDR1 SGHVS and CDR2 FNYEAQ. V shed 5 bases and J 6 bases; nucleotides not matched to a gene: 10. The CDR3 spells CASSPRGGGGDTQYF. The CDR3 DNA follows: TGTGCCAGCAGCCCCCGGGGGGGCGGAGGGGATACGCAGTATTTT.

By share, this clonotype ranks as large. This chain joins TRBV7-9 and TRBJ1-1; D remains unclear. Trimming removed 4 bases from V and 1 base from J, with 7 bases in between. The germline V gene has CDR1 SEHNR and CDR2 FQNEAQ (reference sequence). The CDR3 runs 13 residues. The CDR3 nucleotides read TGTGCCAGCAGCTCGCAATCGAACACTGAAGCTTTCTTT. It is translated as CASSSQSNTEAFF. The full variable domain, its missing parts supplied by reference TRBV7-9 and TRBJ1-1, is DTGVSQNPRHKITKRGQNVTFRCDPISEHNRLYWYRQTLGQGPEFLTYFQNEAQLEKSRLLSDRFSAERPKGSFSTLEIQRTEQGDSAMYLCASSSQSNTEAFFGQGTRLTVV.

A single count supports this clonotype. The genes are TRBV20-1 and TRBJ2-3; D ambiguous. V lost 0 bases and J 5 bases, leaving 12 bases between the germline ends. Germline lookup yields CDR1 DFQATT and CDR2 SNEGSKA (reference sequence). There are 14 residues in the CDR3. The CDR3, as DNA: TGCAGTGCTAGAGATCCCGGCCTCTTAGATACGCAGTATTTT. It translates to CSARDPGLLDTQYF.

This clonotype was counted only a few times. The chain is built from TRBV5-1 and TRBJ1-1; TRBD1 matches 7 bases. The CDR3 totals 14 residues. With 0 bases clipped from V and 5 bases from J, the junction kept 4 bases outside the gene matches. CDR1 is SGHRS and CDR2 is YFSETQ in the germline V gene. CDR3 DNA: TGCGCCAGCAGCTTGGGACAGGGAGGGACTGAAGCTTTCTTT. Protein: CASSLGQGGTEAFF.

This chain connects TRBV19 to TRBJ2-7; TRBD1 might be the D (7 bases). Trimming stripped 0 bases from V and 2 bases from J, with 17 bases between. Germline values: CDR1 LNHDA, CDR2 SQIVND (reference sequence). The CDR3 contains 17 residues. In DNA, the CDR3 is TGTGCCAGTAGTATAGATCCCCCCAGGGGGGACCCCTACGAGCAGTACTTC. Translation: CASSIDPPRGDPYEQYF.

The chain is built from TRBV5-8 and TRBJ1-6; D call uncertain. Germline CDR1 reads SGHTS; CDR2 reads YDEGEE. V lost 2 bases, J lost 7 bases, and 19 bases lay in between. The CDR3 contains 17 residues. The CDR3 nucleotides read TGTGCCAGCAGCTTAAGCAATCGGGGAACGGGGAATTCACCCCTCCACTTT. The encoded protein is CASSLSNRGTGNSPLHF.